Sequencing of this T cell receptor (beta chain) was carried out in a study of identical twins. This clonotype was recorded many times. This CDR3 has 11 residues. Per germline, CDR1 SQVTM and CDR2 ANQGSEA. TCRdb recomputed calls from the 5' RACE reads with MiXCR, one row per CDR3 protein. The table lists hundreds of thousands of distinct CDR3 sequences, 6% to 6.5% of them singletons. The sequenced sample was naive T cells sorted from blood. The TCR originated in a man aged 18 to 30 in good health. The chain links TRBV29-1 to TRBJ2-7; TRBD2 matches at 9 bases. The CDR3, as DNA: TGTATAGCGGGGGCCAGTCTCGAGCAGTACGTC. Translating it yields CIAGASLEQYV.